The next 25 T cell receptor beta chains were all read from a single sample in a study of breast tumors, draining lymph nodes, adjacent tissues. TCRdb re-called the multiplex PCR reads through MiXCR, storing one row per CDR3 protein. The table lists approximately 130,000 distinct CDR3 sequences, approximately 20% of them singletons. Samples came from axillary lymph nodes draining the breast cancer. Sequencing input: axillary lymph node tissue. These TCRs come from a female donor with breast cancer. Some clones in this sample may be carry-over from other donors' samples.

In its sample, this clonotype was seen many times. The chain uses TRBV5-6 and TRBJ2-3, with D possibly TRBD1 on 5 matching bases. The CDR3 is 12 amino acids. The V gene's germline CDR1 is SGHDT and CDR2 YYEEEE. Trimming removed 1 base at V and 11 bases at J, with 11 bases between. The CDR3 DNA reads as TGTGCCAGCAGCTTGAGGGGCCCCCAGCAGTATTTT. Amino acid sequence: CASSLRGPQQYF.

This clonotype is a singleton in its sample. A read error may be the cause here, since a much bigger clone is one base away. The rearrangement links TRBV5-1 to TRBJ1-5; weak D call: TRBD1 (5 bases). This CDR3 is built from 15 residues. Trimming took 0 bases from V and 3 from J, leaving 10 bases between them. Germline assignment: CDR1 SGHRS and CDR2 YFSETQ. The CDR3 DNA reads TGCGCCAGCAGCTTGGATGGGGGTCACAATCAGCCCCAGCATTTT. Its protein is CASSLDGGHNQPQHF.

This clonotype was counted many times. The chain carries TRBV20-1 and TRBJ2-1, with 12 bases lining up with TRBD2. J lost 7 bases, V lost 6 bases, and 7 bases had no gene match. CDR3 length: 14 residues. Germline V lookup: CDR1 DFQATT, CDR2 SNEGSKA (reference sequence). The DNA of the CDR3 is TGCAGTGCCCCCGGACTAGCGGGGCGGAATGAGCAGTTCTTC. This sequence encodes CSAPGLAGRNEQFF.

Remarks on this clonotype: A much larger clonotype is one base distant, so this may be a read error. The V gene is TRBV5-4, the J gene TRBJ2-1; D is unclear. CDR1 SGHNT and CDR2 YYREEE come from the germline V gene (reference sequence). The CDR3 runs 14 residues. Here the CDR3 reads CASRDASDPFERFF. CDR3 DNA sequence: TGTGCCAGCAGGGACGCCTCGGACCCATTTGAGCGGTTCTTC.

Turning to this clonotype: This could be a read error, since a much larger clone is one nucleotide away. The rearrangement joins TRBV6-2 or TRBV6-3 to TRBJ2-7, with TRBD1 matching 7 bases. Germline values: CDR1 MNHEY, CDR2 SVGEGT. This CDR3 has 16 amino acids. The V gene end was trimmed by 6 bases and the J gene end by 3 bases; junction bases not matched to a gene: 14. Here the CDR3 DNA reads TGTGCCAGCAGCCGATCTAACAGGGGTTGGGGCTACGAGCAGTACTTC. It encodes CASSRSNRGWGYEQYF.

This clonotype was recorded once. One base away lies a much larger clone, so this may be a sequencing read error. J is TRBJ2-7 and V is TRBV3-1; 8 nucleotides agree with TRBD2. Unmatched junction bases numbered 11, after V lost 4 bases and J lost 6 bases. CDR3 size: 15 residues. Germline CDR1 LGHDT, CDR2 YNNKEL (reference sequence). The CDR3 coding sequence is TGTGCCAGCAGCCCCTCGGGACTAGGGATATTCGAGCAGTACTTC. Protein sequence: CASSPSGLGIFEQYF.

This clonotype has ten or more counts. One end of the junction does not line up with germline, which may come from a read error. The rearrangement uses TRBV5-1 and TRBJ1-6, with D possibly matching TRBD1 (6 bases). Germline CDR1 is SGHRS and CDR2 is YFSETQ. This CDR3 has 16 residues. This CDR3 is CASSFTIEGGGSPLHF. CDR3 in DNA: TGCGCAAGCAGCTTCACGATCGAGGGGGGGGGGTCACCCCTCCACTTT.

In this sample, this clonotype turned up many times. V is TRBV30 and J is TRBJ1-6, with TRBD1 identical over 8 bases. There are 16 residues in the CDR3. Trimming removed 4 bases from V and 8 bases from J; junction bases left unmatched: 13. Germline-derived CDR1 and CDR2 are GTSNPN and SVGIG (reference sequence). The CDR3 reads CAWTVPRTGMDSPLHF. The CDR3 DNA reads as TGTGCCTGGACCGTACCCCGGACAGGGATGGATTCACCCCTCCACTTT.

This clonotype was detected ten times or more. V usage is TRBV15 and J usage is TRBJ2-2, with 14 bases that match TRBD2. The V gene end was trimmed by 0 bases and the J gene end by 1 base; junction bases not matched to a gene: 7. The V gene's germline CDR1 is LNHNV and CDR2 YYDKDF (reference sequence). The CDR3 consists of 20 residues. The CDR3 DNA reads TGTGCCACCAGCAGAGACTCGGGGACTAGCGGGAGTTGGAACACCGGGGAGCTGTTTTTT. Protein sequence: CATSRDSGTSGSWNTGELFF.

CDR3 sequence: CASSPGTGGMGTQYF. In DNA form, the CDR3 reads TGTGCCAGCAGCCCAGGGACAGGGGGAATGGGGACCCAGTACTTC. This rearrangement joins TRBV5-6 to TRBJ2-5; the match to TRBD1 covers 11 bases. Trimming at V came to 4 bases and at J to 7 bases, leaving 9 bases not matched to a gene. Per the germline V gene, CDR1 is SGHDT and CDR2 is YYEEEE. This CDR3 has 15 amino acids. The whole variable domain, filled in from reference TRBV5-6 and TRBJ2-5, reads DAGVTQSPTHLIKTRGQQVTLRCSPKSGHDTVSWYQQALGQGPQFIFQYYEEEERQRGNFPDRFSGHQFPNYSSELNVNALLLGDSALYLCASSPGTGGMGTQYFGPGTRLLVL.

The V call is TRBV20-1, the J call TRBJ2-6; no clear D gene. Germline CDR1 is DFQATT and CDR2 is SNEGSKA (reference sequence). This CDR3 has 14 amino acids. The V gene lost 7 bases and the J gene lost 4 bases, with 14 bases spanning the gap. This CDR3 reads CSVSTLGGANVLTF. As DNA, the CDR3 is TGCAGTGTTAGTACATTGGGCGGGGCCAACGTCCTGACTTTC.

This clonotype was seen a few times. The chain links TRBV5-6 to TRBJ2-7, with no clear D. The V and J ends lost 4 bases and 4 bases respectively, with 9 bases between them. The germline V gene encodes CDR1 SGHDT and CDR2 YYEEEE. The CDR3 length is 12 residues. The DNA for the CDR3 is TGTGCCAGCAGCCGGAAAGAATACGAGCAGTACTTC. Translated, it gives CASSRKEYEQYF.

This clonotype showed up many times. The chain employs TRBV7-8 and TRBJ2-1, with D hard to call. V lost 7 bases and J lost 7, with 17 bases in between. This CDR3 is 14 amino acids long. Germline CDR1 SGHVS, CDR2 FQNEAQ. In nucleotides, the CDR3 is TGTGCCAGCAATTTTTACGGCCCCCCGAATGAGCAGTTCTTC. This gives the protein CASNFYGPPNEQFF.

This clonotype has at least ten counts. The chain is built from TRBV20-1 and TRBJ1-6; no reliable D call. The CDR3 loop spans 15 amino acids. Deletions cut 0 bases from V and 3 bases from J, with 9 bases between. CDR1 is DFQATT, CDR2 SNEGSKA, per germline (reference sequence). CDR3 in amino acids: CSARDGNYYNSPLHF. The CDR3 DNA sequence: TGCAGTGCTAGAGATGGGAACTACTATAATTCACCCCTCCACTTT.

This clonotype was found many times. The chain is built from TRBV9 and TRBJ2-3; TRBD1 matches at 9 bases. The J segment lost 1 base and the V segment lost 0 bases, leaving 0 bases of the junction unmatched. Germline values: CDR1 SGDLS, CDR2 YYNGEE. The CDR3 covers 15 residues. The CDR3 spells CASSVGTGGTDTQYF. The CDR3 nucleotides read TGTGCCAGCAGCGTAGGGACAGGGGGCACAGATACGCAGTATTTT.

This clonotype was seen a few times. The CDR3 sequence: CASSFLAGSGKETQYF. The CDR3 DNA is TGTGCCAGCAGTTTCCTAGCGGGAAGCGGAAAAGAGACCCAGTACTTC. The chain has TRBV27 and TRBJ2-5; 9 bases agree with TRBD2. The V gene's germline CDR1 is MNHEY and CDR2 SMNVEV (reference sequence). This CDR3 region has 16 residues. The V gene end was trimmed by 3 bases and the J gene end by 3 bases; junction bases not matched to a gene: 8.

The CDR3 here is CATGTGYGYTF. For the CDR3, the DNA is TGTGCCACCGGGACAGGATATGGCTACACCTTC. This chain joins TRBV24-1 and TRBJ1-2, with TRBD1 identical over 8 bases. CDR3 length: 11 amino acids. Looked up from germline, CDR1 is KGHDR and CDR2 is SFDVKD. J gave up 5 bases and V 9 bases, and 1 base lay outside the gene matches.

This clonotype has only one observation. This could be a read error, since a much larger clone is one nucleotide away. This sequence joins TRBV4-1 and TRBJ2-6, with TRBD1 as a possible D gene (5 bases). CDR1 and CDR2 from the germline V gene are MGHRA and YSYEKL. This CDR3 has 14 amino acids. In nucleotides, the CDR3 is TGCGCCAGCAGGGAACAGTCTGGGGCCAGCGTCCTGACTTTC. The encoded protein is CASREQSGASVLTF.

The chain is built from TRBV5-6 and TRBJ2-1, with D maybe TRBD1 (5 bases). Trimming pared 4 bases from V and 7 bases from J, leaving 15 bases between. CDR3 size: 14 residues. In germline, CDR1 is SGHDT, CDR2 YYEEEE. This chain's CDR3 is CASSRGRRSNEQFF. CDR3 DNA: TGTGCCAGCAGCAGGGGAAGGCGGAGTAATGAGCAGTTCTTC.

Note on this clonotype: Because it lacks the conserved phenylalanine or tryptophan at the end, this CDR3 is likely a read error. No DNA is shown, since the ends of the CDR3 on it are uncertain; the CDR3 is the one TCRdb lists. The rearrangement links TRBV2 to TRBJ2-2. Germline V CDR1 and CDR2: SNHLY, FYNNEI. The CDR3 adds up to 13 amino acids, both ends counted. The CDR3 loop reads CASSEEGYGELVS.

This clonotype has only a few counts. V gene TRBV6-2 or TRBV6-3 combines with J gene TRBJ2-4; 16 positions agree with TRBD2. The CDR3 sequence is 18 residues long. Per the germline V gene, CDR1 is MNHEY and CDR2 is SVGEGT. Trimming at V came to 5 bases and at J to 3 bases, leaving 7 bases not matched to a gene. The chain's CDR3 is CASSTIGTSGRDKNIQYF. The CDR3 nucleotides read TGTGCCAGCAGTACCATTGGGACTAGCGGGAGGGACAAAAACATTCAGTACTTC.

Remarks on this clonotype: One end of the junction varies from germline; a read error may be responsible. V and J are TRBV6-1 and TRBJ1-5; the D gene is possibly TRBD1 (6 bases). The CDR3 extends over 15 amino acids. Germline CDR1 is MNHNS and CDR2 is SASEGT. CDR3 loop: CASRYWTEKDQSQHF. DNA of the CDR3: TGTGCCAGCAGGTATTGGACAGAGAAGGATCAGTCCCAGCATTTT.

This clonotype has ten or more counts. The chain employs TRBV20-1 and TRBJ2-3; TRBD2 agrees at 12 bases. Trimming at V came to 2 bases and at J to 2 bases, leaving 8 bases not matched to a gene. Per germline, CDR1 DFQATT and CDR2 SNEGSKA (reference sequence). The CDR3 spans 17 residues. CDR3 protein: CSARPKGLAGVTDTQYF. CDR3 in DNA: TGCAGTGCTAGACCTAAGGGACTAGCGGGTGTCACAGATACGCAGTATTTT.

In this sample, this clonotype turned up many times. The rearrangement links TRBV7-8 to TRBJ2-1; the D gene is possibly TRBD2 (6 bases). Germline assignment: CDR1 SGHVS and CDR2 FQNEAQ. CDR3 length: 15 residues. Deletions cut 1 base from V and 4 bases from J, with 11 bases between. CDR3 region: CASSLGEALYNEQFF. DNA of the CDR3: TGTGCCAGCAGCTTAGGGGAGGCCCTTTACAATGAGCAGTTCTTC.

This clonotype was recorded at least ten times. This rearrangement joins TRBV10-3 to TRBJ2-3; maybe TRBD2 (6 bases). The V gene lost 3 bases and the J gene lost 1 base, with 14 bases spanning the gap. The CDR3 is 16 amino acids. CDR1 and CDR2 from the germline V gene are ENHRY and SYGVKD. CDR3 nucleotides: TGTGCCATCAGTGAACCGGGACTCAGAGGCACAGATACGCAGTATTTT. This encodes CAISEPGLRGTDTQYF.